This TCR beta chain was sequenced during a study of shared clonotypes between healthy human individuals. For the study at large: Plates per donor: three CD4 naive, three CD4 memory, two CD8 naive, one CD8 memory.

A note on this clone: The antigen is undetermined.

TCRdb's copy holds only in-frame clones and misses some; the assay was immunoSEQ multiplex PCR. The sample consists of around 700,000 clones, 74% of them appearing once. Findings and limits, study-wide: Among donors, clonotype sharing was expected to be affected by sequencing depth.

This CDR3 has 16 residues. From germline, CDR1 is LNHDA and CDR2 SQIVND (reference sequence). The J segment lost 4 bases and the V segment lost 1 base, leaving 7 bases of the junction unmatched. Donors, without exception, were Caucasian adults residing in Nashville, Tennessee. The specimen sequenced was memory CD4+ T cells sorted from blood. Subset of the sample: CD45RA-negative fraction. The clonotype was recovered from a woman aged 25 to 39 in good health. This sequence joins TRBV19 and TRBJ1-5; TRBD1 aligns across 7 bases. The chain's CDR3 is CASSIGKGAPNQPQHF. The CDR3, as DNA: TGTGCCAGTAGTATAGGTAAGGGGGCTCCGAATCAGCCCCAGCATTTT.